This T cell receptor (beta chain) was sequenced for a study of cytomegalovirus exposure and HLA in healthy donors. On this clone itself: Its antigen is not known.

In germline, CDR1 is DFQATT, CDR2 SNEGSKA (reference sequence). The CDR3 extends over 10 amino acids. The ends were cut back, 6 bases at V and 8 bases at J, with 10 bases in the middle. Findings of the study overall: One later analysis, an examination of the approximately 130 validation repertoires, found that first-cohort TCR clusters tended to co-occur in them.

Sequencing used immunoSEQ multiplex PCR; TCRdb keeps in-frame clones, though not all of them. The sample records about 110,000 clones, roughly 90% being singletons. This TCR derives from a woman in her twenties or thirties in good health and CMV-seropositive. The rearrangement uses TRBV20-1 and TRBJ1-2, with D possibly matching TRBD1 (5 bases). Sequenced sample: PBMCs. The CDR3 DNA reads TGCAGTGCCAGGGCCGAGGGCTACACCTTC. This sequence encodes CSARAEGYTF.